Each of the 24 T cell receptor beta chains below was sequenced from the same sample in a study of blood T cell repertoires in COVID-19. Profiled with immunoSEQ multiplex PCR; TCRdb holds only in-frame clones, not every one. The sample yields just under 150,000 clones, approximately 80% seen once. The sequencing sample was made of peripheral blood. The receptors were gathered from a human donor in a cohort sampled during active COVID-19.

The CDR3 coding sequence is TGTGCCAGCAGCGTAGGAACGGGGGGGCGTTACAATGAGCAGTTCTTC. Translating it yields CASSVGTGGRYNEQFF. V is TRBV9 and J is TRBJ2-1; 8 bases fit TRBD2. CDR1 is SGDLS, CDR2 YYNGEE, per germline. The ends lost 0 bases at V and 4 bases at J; junction bases unmatched: 6. CDR3 length: 16 amino acids.

The chain is built from TRBV27 and TRBJ2-1, with TRBD1 matching 7 bases. Germline CDR1 is MNHEY and CDR2 is SMNVEV (reference sequence). The CDR3 length is 21 residues. The ends lost 2 bases at V and 4 bases at J; junction bases unmatched: 23. Written as DNA, the CDR3 is TGTGCCAGCAGTTTAATTGACGGGCCGAAAAACTCGAGGGGGCCGTACAATGAGCAGTTCTTC. Its translation: CASSLIDGPKNSRGPYNEQFF.

The chain combines TRBV3-1 (or the pseudogene TRBV3-2) with TRBJ2-1, with 9 bases identical to TRBD2. With 6 bases clipped from V and 3 bases from J, the junction kept 6 bases outside the gene matches. The CDR3 has 15 residues. Germline values: CDR1 LGHDT, CDR2 YNNKEL (reference sequence). In DNA form, the CDR3 reads TGTGCCAGCAGTCTAGCGGGGCGAAACTACAATGAGCAGTTCTTC. Protein: CASSLAGRNYNEQFF.

The chain uses TRBV3-1 (or the pseudogene TRBV3-2) and TRBJ2-3, with 13 positions matching TRBD2. V lost 4 bases and J lost 0; bases outside the gene matches: 4. The germline CDR1 and CDR2 sequences are LGHDT and YNNKEL (reference sequence). CDR3 length: 17 amino acids. The CDR3: CASSRRTSGSSTDTQYF. CDR3 DNA: TGTGCCAGCAGCCGACGGACTAGCGGGAGTAGCACAGATACGCAGTATTTT.

This chain connects TRBV7-3 to TRBJ2-3; TRBD1 is a possible D gene (5 bases). V was shortened by 5 bases and J by 1 base, with 7 bases between the two germline ends. This CDR3 has 13 amino acids. Germline-derived CDR1 and CDR2 are SGHTA and FQGTGA. The CDR3 nucleotides are TGTGCCAGCAGCCCGACAGGCACAGATACGCAGTATTTT. It is translated as CASSPTGTDTQYF.

The CDR3 loop is CASSQLTSEGGGNTIYF. The DNA for the CDR3 is TGTGCCAGCAGCCAACTAACTTCGGAAGGGGGTGGAAACACCATATATTTT. V is TRBV4-2 and J is TRBJ1-3; weak D call: TRBD1 (6 bases). In germline, CDR1 is LGHNA, CDR2 YNFKEQ. The CDR3 length is 17 residues. V lost 2 bases to trimming and J lost 3 bases, with 17 bases between them.

The V call is TRBV7-9, the J call TRBJ2-2; TRBD1 agrees at 9 bases. V shed 4 bases and J 2 bases; nucleotides not matched to a gene: 14. There are 19 residues in the CDR3. The V gene's germline CDR1 is SEHNR and CDR2 FQNEAQ (reference sequence). The CDR3 spells CASSYSRDRVILNTGELFF. For the CDR3, the DNA is TGTGCCAGCAGCTATAGCCGGGACAGGGTCATCTTAAACACCGGGGAGCTGTTTTTT.

CDR3 sequence: CATQPLAHSAQYF. The CDR3 nucleotides read TGTGCCACGCAGCCCCTAGCTCACTCGGCCCAGTACTTC. The chain is built from TRBV6-5 and TRBJ2-5; D may be TRBD2 (5 bases). The CDR3 sequence is 13 residues long. Germline V gene data show CDR1 as MNHEY and CDR2 as SVGAGI. Deletions cut 10 bases from V and 9 bases from J, with 21 bases between.

V is TRBV2 and J is TRBJ1-1; 7 bases fit TRBD1. CDR3 length equals 16 residues. The germline gives CDR1 SNHLY, CDR2 FYNNEI. J was trimmed by 3 bases and V by 6 bases; bases with no gene match: 13. The CDR3 loop is CASSLGTETGHTEAFF. The CDR3 DNA reads as TGTGCCAGCAGCCTTGGGACCGAGACAGGGCACACTGAAGCTTTCTTT.

The chain links TRBV5-1 to TRBJ2-7, with D possibly TRBD1 on 5 matching bases. V shed 7 bases and J shed 0 bases, with 14 bases lying between them. CDR1 is SGHRS and CDR2 is YFSETQ in the germline V gene. The CDR3 contains 14 residues. CDR3 loop: CASSQDTNSYEQYV. CDR3 DNA: TGCGCCAGCTCCCAGGACACTAACTCCTACGAGCAGTACGTC.

The chain employs TRBV12-3 or TRBV12-4 and TRBJ2-7, with TRBD1 as a possible D gene (5 bases). The CDR3 runs 13 residues. V lost 3 bases and J 5 bases, leaving 11 bases between the germline ends. The CDR3 nucleotides read TGTGCCAGCAGTTTTGATGGGGCCGACGAGCAGTACTTC. It yields the protein CASSFDGADEQYF.

Concerning this clone: The identical CDR3 is also encoded by other nucleotide sequences in the sample. The V gene is TRBV5-1, the J gene TRBJ2-2; 15 positions agree with TRBD2. CDR1 is SGHRS and CDR2 is YFSETQ in the germline V gene. V was pared by 4 bases and J by 5 bases, with 6 bases of the junction left unmatched. The CDR3 is 17 amino acids. The CDR3 DNA reads TGCGCCAGCAGCCGGGGACTAGCGGGAGGCGGTACCGGGGAGCTGTTTTTT. This codes for CASSRGLAGGGTGELFF.

V is TRBV5-1 and J is TRBJ2-1; tentatively, D is TRBD1 (5 bases). The length of the CDR3 is 17 residues. Germline-derived CDR1 and CDR2 are SGHRS and YFSETQ. The V end was cut by 4 bases, the J end by 6 bases, with 23 bases between. The CDR3 reads CASSQGDEGPPFNEQFF. For the CDR3, the DNA is TGCGCCAGCAGCCAGGGTGATGAAGGGCCACCGTTCAATGAGCAGTTCTTC.

The chain carries TRBV2 and TRBJ2-7; TRBD2 is a possible D gene (6 bases). Germline V gives CDR1 SNHLY, CDR2 FYNNEI. V was cut by 7 bases and J by 0 bases, with 16 bases left in between. This CDR3 is built from 15 residues. The CDR3 sequence is CASTLGPGGSYEQYF. CDR3 in DNA: TGTGCCAGCACCCTTGGCCCCGGGGGCTCCTACGAGCAGTACTTC.

DNA for the CDR3: TGTGCCAGCAGCTTGGACCCAGACCAAGAGACCCAGTACTTC. It specifies CASSLDPDQETQYF. This chain links TRBV5-8 with TRBJ2-5; D remains unclear. V dropped 0 bases and J dropped 0 bases, with 6 bases sitting between them. Germline V gives CDR1 SGHTS, CDR2 YDEGEE. This CDR3 has 14 amino acids.

This clone was recorded once. This rearrangement joins TRBV18 to TRBJ2-1; no definite D call. Per the germline V gene, CDR1 is KGHSH and CDR2 is LQKENI. The CDR3 totals 12 residues. Between the trimmed V and J ends, which lost 2 bases and 5 bases, there was a span of 4 bases. The CDR3 region is CASSPLDNEQFF. The CDR3 nucleotides are TGTGCCAGCTCACCATTAGACAATGAGCAGTTCTTC.

This sequence joins TRBV9 and TRBJ2-3; D perhaps matches TRBD2 (5 bases). V lost 4 bases and J 4 bases, leaving 13 bases between the germline ends. Looked up from germline, CDR1 is SGDLS and CDR2 is YYNGEE. The CDR3 extends over 14 amino acids. CDR3 sequence: CASSSRLGADTQYF. The CDR3 region has the DNA TGTGCCAGCAGCTCTAGACTCGGGGCAGATACGCAGTATTTT.

The chain employs TRBV18 and TRBJ2-5; 8 bases align to TRBD1. Germline trimming cut 0 bases from V and 5 bases from J; bases unmatched to any gene: 5. CDR3 length: 15 amino acids. Looked up from germline, CDR1 is KGHSH and CDR2 is LQKENI. The CDR3 sequence is CASSPPDRAWETQYF. DNA for the CDR3: TGTGCCAGCTCACCACCGGACAGGGCTTGGGAGACCCAGTACTTC. Filled out from reference TRBV18 and TRBJ2-5, the complete variable domain reads NAGVMQNPRHLVRRRGQEARLRCSPMKGHSHVYWYRQLPEEGLKFMVYLQKENIIDESGMPKERFSAEFPKEGPSILRIQQVVRGDSAAYFCASSPPDRAWETQYFGPGTRLLVL.

This chain joins TRBV7-2 and TRBJ2-7; 7 bases line up with TRBD1. The CDR3 contains 15 residues. The J segment lost 4 bases and the V segment lost 8 bases, leaving 14 bases of the junction unmatched. The germline gives CDR1 SGHTA, CDR2 FQGNSA. Here the CDR3 reads CASGTHRGKGYEQYF. CDR3 coding DNA: TGTGCCAGCGGGACCCACAGGGGTAAAGGGTACGAGCAGTACTTC. Based on the CDR3 plus reference TRBV7-2 and TRBJ2-7, the full variable domain is GAGVSQSPSNKVTEKGKDVELRCDPISGHTALYWYRQSLGQGLEFLIYFQGNSAPDKSGLPSDRFSAERTGGSVSTLTIQRTQQEDSAVYLCASGTHRGKGYEQYFGPGTRLTVT.

This clone was picked up a small number of times. The CDR3 coding sequence is TGTGCCAGCAGCCCACCGGGACAAGCGTATTACGAGCAGTACTTC. This sequence encodes CASSPPGQAYYEQYF. V and J are TRBV28 and TRBJ2-7, with a possible D match to TRBD1 (6 bases). The CDR3 has 15 amino acids. Germline CDR1 is MDHEN and CDR2 is SYDVKM. The V end was cut by 6 bases, the J end by 4 bases, with 19 bases between.

The rearrangement joins TRBV3-1 (or the pseudogene TRBV3-2) to TRBJ1-2; TRBD1 matches at 10 bases. Looked up from germline, CDR1 is LGHDT and CDR2 is YNNKEL (reference sequence). V trimming: 6 bases; J trimming: 6 bases; junction bases outside the gene matches: 1. This CDR3 region has 12 residues. The CDR3, as DNA: TGTGCCAGCAGGACAGGGGGCAATGGCTACACCTTC. Translation gives CASRTGGNGYTF.

The chain employs TRBV10-3 and TRBJ1-2, with D perhaps TRBD1 (5 bases). V was cut by 0 bases and J by 8 bases, with 13 bases left in between. Germline loops: CDR1 ENHRY, CDR2 SYGVKD. This CDR3 is built from 14 residues. The CDR3: CAISESAGSWGYTF. CDR3 nucleotide sequence: TGTGCCATCAGTGAGTCCGCAGGGTCTTGGGGCTACACCTTC.

This rearrangement joins TRBV6-6 to TRBJ1-6, with TRBD1 matching 7 bases. The length of the CDR3 is 16 residues. Germline loops: CDR1 MNHNY, CDR2 SVGAGI (reference sequence). V dropped 2 bases and J dropped 5; count of bases not matched to a gene: 6. The CDR3 coding sequence is TGTGCCAGCAGTTACACATACAGGGGTGATAATTCACCCCTCCACTTT. Translating gives CASSYTYRGDNSPLHF.

The rearrangement uses TRBV28 and TRBJ2-2; D gene ambiguous. V was trimmed by 6 bases and J by 6 bases, leaving 14 bases between them. This CDR3 has 14 amino acids. CDR1 and CDR2 (germline): MDHEN, SYDVKM. CDR3 sequence: CASSSPGTAGELFF. In nucleotides, the CDR3 is TGTGCCAGCAGCAGCCCAGGAACGGCCGGGGAGCTGTTTTTT.